The clone carrying this TCR beta chain was counted many times. CDR3 length: 14 amino acids. V lost 5 bases, J lost 3 bases, and 13 bases lay in between. The germline V gene encodes CDR1 SGHTA and CDR2 FQGNSA. As part of library construction, unique molecular identifiers were attached to individual cDNA molecules. One entry per CDR3 protein, called by TCRdb with MiXCR from the 5' RACE reads. The sample consists of about 67,000 distinct CDR3 sequences, about 9.9% of them appearing once. The source of the sample is a study of early T cells in non-severe SARS-CoV-2 infection. This clonotype was obtained from an adult who was a healthcare worker with PCR-confirmed SARS-CoV-2 infection or an uninfected control (not recorded which). The sequencing input was whole blood. The chain joins TRBV7-2 to TRBJ1-1, with a tentative D call TRBD1 (6 bases). The CDR3 region has the DNA TGTGCCAGCAGCCGTTATACAGGGCACACTGAAGCTTTCTTT. The encoded protein is CASSRYTGHTEAFF.